The clone carrying this T cell receptor (beta chain) has ten or more counts. Stable hyperthyroidism: no ophthalmopathy progression over 18 months of follow-up. V dropped 5 bases and J dropped 5 bases, with 9 bases sitting between them. CDR3 length: 12 amino acids. Germline values: CDR1 SGHNT, CDR2 YENEEA. This entry comes from a study of T cells in Graves' hyperthyroidism and ophthalmopathy. TCR beta CDR3 regions were amplified from RNA transcripts. The HTBI primer set served for first-round RT-PCR of the TCR CDR3. TCRdb re-called the multiplex PCR reads through MiXCR, storing one row per CDR3 protein. The sample carries about half a million distinct CDR3 sequences, less than 25% recorded once.

The sample taken for sequencing was blood. J is TRBJ1-1 and V is TRBV11-3, with unresolved D. The sequence came from a man between 18 and 29 years old with Graves' hyperthyroidism. The CDR3: CASSREGTEAFF. The CDR3 bases are TGTGCCAGCAGCAGGGAGGGTACTGAAGCTTTCTTT.